This T cell receptor (beta chain) was profiled in a study of cytomegalovirus exposure and HLA in healthy donors. Study findings and constraints: In most subjects, TCR beta sequences reportedly gave accurate predictions of HLA-A and HLA-B alleles.

In the case of this clone: What it recognizes is unknown.

PCR employed 60 Vbeta and 13 Jbeta primers. Data came from immunoSEQ multiplex PCR; TCRdb stores just in-frame clones and leaves some out. The data show fewer than 200,000 clones, more than 70% seen once. Sequencing was carried out using PBMCs. The sequence came from a girl under 18 in good health and CMV-seronegative.

The CDR3: CASSDRAGNTIYF. The CDR3 DNA reads TGTGCCAGCAGCGACAGGGCTGGAAACACCATATATTTT. J is TRBJ1-3 and V is TRBV2; 7 nucleotides agree with TRBD1. The CDR3 sequence is 13 residues long. Losses at the gene ends were 6 bases for V and 2 bases for J; bases not matched to a gene: 1. CDR1 is SNHLY and CDR2 is FYNNEI in the germline V gene.